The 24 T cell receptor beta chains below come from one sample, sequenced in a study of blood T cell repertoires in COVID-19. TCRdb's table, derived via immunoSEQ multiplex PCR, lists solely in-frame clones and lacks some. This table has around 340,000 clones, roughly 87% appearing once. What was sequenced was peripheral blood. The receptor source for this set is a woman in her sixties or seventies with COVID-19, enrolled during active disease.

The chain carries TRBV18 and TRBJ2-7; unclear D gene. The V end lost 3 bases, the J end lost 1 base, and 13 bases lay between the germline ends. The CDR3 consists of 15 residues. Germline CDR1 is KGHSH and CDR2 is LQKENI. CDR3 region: CASSPPGPFSYEQYF. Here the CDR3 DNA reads TGTGCCAGCTCACCGCCGGGTCCCTTTTCCTACGAGCAGTACTTC.

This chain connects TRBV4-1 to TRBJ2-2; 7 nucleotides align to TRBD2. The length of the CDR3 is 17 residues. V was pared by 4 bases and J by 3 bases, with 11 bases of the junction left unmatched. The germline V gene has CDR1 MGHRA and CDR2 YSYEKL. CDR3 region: CASSRTIAGDHTGELFF. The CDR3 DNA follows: TGCGCCAGCAGCCGGACTATTGCGGGGGATCACACCGGGGAGCTGTTTTTT.

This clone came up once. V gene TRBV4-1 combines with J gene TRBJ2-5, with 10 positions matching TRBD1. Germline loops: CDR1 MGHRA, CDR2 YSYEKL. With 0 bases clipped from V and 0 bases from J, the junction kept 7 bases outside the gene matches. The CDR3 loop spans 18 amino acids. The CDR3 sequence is CASSQDLGQGMDQETQYF. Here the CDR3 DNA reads TGCGCCAGCAGCCAAGACCTGGGACAGGGGATGGACCAAGAGACCCAGTACTTC.

In nucleotides, the CDR3 is TGCGCCAGCAGCTTAGAAGGGACAGGGGTAACCGGGGAGCTGTTTTTT. Encoded protein: CASSLEGTGVTGELFF. The gene calls are TRBV5-1 and TRBJ2-2, with 10 bases aligning to TRBD1. The germline V gene encodes CDR1 SGHRS and CDR2 YFSETQ. Losses at the gene ends were 2 bases for V and 5 bases for J; bases not matched to a gene: 6. The CDR3 contains 16 residues.

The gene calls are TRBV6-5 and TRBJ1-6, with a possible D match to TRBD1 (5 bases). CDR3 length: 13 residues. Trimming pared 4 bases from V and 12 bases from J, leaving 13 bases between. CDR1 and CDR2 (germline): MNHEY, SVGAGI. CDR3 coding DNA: TGTGCCAGCAGTTTCGAACAGGTGAGACCCCTCCACTTT. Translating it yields CASSFEQVRPLHF.

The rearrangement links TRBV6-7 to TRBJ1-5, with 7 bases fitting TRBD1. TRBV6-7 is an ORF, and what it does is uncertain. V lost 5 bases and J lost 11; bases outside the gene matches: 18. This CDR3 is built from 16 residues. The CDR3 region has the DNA TGTGCCAGCAGTCCCTCGGACAGGTTATTGGTAAGGGCCCAGCATTTT. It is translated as CASSPSDRLLVRAQHF.

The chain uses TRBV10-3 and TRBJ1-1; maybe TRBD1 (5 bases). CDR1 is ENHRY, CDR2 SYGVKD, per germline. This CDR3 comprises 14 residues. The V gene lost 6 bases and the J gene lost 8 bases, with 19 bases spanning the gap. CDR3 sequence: CAISATGLGGEAFF. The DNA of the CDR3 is TGTGCCATCAGCGCCACAGGACTGGGGGGGGAAGCTTTCTTT.

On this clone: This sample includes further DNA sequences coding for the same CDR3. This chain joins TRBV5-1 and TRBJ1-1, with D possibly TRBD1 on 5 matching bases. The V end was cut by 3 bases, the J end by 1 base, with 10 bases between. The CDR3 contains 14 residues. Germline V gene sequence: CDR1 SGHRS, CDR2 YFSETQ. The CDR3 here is CASSWGQRNTEAFF. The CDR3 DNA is TGCGCCAGCAGCTGGGGCCAGCGGAACACTGAAGCTTTCTTT. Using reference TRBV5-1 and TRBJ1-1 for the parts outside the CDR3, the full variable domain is KAGVTQTPRYLIKTRGQQVTLSCSPISGHRSVSWYQQTPGQGLQFLFEYFSETQRNKGNFPGRFSGRQFSNSRSEMNVSTLELGDSALYLCASSWGQRNTEAFFGQGTRLTVV.

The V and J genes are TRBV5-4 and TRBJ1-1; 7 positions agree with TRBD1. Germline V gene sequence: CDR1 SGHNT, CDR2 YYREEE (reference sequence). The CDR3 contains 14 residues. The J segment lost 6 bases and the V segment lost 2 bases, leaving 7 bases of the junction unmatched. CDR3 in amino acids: CASSLRGRGAEAFF. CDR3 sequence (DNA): TGTGCCAGCAGCTTAAGGGGGCGCGGGGCTGAAGCTTTCTTT. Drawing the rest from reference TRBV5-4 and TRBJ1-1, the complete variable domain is ETGVTQSPTHLIKTRGQQVTLRCSSQSGHNTVSWYQQALGQGPQFIFQYYREEENGRGNFPPRFSGLQFPNYSSELNVNALELDDSALYLCASSLRGRGAEAFFGQGTRLTVV.

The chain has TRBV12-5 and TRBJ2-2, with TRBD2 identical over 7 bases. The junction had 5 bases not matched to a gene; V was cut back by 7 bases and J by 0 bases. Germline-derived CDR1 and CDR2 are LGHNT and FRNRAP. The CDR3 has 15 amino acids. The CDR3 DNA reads TGTGCTAGTGCCCTCAGCGGGGCGAACACCGGGGAGCTGTTTTTT. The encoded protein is CASALSGANTGELFF. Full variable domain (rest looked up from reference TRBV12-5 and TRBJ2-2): DARVTQTPRHKVTEMGQEVTMRCQPILGHNTVFWYRQTMMQGLELLAYFRNRAPLDDSGMPKDRFSAEMPDATLATLKIQPSEPRDSAVYFCASALSGANTGELFFGEGSRLTVL.

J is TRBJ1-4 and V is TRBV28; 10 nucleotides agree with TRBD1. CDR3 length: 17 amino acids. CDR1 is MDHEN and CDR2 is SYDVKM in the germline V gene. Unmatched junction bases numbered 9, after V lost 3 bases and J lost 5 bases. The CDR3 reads CASSFPGQGRLNEKLFF. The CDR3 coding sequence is TGTGCCAGCAGTTTCCCGGGACAGGGGCGACTAAATGAAAAACTGTTTTTT.

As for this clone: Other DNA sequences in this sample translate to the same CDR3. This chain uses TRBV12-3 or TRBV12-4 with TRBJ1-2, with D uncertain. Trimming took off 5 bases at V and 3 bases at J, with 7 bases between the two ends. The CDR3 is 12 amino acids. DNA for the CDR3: TGTGCCAGCAGTCCTCGGGACTATGGCTACACCTTC. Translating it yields CASSPRDYGYTF.

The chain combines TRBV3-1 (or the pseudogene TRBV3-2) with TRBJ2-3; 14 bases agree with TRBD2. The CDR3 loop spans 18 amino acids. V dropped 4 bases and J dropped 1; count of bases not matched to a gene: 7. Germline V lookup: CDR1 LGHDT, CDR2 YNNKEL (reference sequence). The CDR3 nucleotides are TGTGCCAGCAGCCCGGGGACTAGCGGGAGAAGACGCACAGATACGCAGTATTTT. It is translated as CASSPGTSGRRRTDTQYF.

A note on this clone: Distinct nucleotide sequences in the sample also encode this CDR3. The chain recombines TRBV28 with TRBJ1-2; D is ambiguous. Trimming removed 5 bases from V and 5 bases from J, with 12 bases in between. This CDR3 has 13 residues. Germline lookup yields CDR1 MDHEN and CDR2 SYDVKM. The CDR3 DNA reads TGTGCCAGCAGTCTCCTCCTGCGTTATGGCTACACCTTC. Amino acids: CASSLLLRYGYTF.

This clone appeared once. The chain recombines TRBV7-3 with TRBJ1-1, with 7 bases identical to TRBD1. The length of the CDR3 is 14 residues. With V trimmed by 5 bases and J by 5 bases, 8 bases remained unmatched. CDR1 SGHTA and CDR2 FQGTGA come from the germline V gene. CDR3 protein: CASSPGGKKTEAFF. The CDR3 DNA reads TGTGCCAGCAGCCCAGGGGGTAAGAAAACTGAAGCTTTCTTT. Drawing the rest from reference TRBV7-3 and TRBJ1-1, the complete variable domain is GAGVSQTPSNKVTEKGKYVELRCDPISGHTALYWYRQSLGQGPEFLIYFQGTGAADDSGLPNDRFFAVRPEGSVSTLKIQRTERGDSAVYLCASSPGGKKTEAFFGQGTRLTVV.

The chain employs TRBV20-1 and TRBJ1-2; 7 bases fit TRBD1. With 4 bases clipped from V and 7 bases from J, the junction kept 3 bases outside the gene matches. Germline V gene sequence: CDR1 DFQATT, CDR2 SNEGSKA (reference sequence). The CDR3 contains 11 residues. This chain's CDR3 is CSAKDRVGYTF. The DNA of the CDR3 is TGCAGTGCTAAAGACAGGGTTGGCTACACCTTC.

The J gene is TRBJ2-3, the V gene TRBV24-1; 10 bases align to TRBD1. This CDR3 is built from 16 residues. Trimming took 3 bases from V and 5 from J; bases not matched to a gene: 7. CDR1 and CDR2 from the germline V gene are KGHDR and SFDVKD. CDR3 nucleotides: TGTGCCACCAGTGATCCGGGACAGGGGACGGTAGATACGCAGTATTTT. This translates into CATSDPGQGTVDTQYF.

The CDR3 coding sequence is TGTGCCAGCAGGGACACGATCACCGGGGAGCTGTTTTTT. Translated: CASRDTITGELFF. The chain couples TRBV27 to TRBJ2-2, with a possible D match to TRBD1 (5 bases). There are 13 residues in the CDR3. Trimming shortened V by 6 bases and J by 4 bases, and 9 bases separated the two germline ends. The germline gives CDR1 MNHEY, CDR2 SMNVEV (reference sequence).

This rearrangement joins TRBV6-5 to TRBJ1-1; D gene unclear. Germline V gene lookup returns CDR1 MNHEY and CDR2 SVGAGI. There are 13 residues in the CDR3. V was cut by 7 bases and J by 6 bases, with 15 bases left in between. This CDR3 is CASKSTRRSEAFF. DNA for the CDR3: TGTGCCAGCAAATCTACCCGGAGGTCTGAAGCTTTCTTT.

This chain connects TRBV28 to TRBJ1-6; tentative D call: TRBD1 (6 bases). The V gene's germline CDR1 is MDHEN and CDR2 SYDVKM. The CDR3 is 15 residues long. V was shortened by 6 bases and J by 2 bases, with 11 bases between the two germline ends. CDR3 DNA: TGTGCCAGCAGCCTAGGGGGTGCCTATAATTCACCCCTCCACTTT. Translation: CASSLGGAYNSPLHF.

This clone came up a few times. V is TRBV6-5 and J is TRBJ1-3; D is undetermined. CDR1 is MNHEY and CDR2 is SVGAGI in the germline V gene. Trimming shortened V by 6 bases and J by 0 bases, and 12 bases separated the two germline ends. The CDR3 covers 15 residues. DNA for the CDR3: TGTGCCAGCAGCTACGGACTGAGCTCTGGAAACACCATATATTTT. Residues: CASSYGLSSGNTIYF.

DNA for the CDR3: TGTGCCAGCAGCCATACGGACAGGGACAATCAGCCCCAGCATTTT. Encoded protein: CASSHTDRDNQPQHF. The chain recombines TRBV4-2 with TRBJ1-5, with 8 nucleotides matching TRBD1. This CDR3 is 15 amino acids long. The V gene's germline CDR1 is LGHNA and CDR2 YNFKEQ. J gave up 3 bases and V 3 bases, and 4 bases lay outside the gene matches.

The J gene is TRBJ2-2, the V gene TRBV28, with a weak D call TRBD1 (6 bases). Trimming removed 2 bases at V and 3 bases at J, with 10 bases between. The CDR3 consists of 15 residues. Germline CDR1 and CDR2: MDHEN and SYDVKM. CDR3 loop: CASSLGGRDTGELFF. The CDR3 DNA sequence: TGTGCCAGCAGTTTAGGGGGCCGGGACACCGGGGAGCTGTTTTTT.

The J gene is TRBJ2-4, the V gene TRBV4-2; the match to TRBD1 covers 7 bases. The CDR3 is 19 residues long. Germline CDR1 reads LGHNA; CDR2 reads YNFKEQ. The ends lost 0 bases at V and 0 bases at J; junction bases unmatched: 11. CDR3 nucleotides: TGTGCCAGCAGCCAAGATTCTCGGACAGGAGATGTAGCCAAAAACATTCAGTACTTC. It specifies CASSQDSRTGDVAKNIQYF.